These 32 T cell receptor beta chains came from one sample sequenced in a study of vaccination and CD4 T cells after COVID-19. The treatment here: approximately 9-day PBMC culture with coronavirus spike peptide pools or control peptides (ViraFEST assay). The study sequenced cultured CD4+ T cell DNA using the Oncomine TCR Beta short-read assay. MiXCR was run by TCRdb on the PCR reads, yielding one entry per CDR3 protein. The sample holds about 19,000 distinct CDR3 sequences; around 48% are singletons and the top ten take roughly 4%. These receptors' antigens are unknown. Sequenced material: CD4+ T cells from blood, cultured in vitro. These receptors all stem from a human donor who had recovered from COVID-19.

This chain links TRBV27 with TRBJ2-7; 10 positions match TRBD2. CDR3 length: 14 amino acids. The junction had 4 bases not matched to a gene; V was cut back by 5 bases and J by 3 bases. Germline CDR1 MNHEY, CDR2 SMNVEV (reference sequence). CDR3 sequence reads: CASSGLAARYEQYF. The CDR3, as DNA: TGTGCCAGCAGTGGACTAGCGGCCCGCTACGAGCAGTACTTC.

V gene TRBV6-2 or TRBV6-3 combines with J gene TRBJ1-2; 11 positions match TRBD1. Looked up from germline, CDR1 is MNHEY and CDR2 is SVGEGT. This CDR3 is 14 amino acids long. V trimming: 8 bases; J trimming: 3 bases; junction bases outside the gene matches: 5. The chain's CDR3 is CASYGTGGYYGYTF. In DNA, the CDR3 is TGTGCCAGCTATGGGACAGGGGGTTACTATGGCTACACCTTC.

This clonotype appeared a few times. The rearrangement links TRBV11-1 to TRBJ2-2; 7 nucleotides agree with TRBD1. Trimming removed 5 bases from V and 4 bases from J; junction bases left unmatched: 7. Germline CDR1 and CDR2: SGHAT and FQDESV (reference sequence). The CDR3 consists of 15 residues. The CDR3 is CASSPGQARTGELFF. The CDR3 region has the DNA TGTGCCAGCAGCCCCGGACAGGCTCGCACCGGGGAGCTGTTTTTT.

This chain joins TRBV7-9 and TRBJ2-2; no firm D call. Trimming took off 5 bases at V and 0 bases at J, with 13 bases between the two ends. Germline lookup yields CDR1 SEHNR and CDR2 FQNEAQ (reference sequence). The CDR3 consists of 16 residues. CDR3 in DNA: TGTGCCAGCAGCCTCCGTGGCAGGCCGAACACCGGGGAGCTGTTTTTT. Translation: CASSLRGRPNTGELFF.

The CDR3 sequence: CSAPSDRVGEKLFF. In DNA form, the CDR3 reads TGCAGTGCTCCCTCTGACAGGGTTGGAGAAAAACTGTTTTTT. The gene calls are TRBV20-1 and TRBJ1-4; 7 positions agree with TRBD1. After removal of 5 bases from V and 8 bases from J, the junction contained 11 bases not matched to a gene. The CDR3 runs 14 residues. Germline CDR1 reads DFQATT; CDR2 reads SNEGSKA (reference sequence).

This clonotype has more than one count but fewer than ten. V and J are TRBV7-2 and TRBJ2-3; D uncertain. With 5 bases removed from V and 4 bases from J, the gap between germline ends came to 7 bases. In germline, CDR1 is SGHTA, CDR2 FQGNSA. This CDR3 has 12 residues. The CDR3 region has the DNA TGTGCCAGCAGCACCCATGCAGATACGCAGTATTTT. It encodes CASSTHADTQYF.

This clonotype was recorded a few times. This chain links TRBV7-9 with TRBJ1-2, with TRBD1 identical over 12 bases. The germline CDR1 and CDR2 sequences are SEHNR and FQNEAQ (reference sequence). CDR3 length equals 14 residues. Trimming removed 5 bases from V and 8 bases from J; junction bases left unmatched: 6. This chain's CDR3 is CASSPGTGGEGYTF. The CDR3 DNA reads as TGTGCCAGCAGCCCCGGGACAGGGGGCGAAGGCTACACCTTC.

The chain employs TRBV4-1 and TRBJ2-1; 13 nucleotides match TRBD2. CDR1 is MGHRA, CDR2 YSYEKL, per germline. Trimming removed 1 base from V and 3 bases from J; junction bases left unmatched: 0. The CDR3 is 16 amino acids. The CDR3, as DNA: TGCGCCAGCAGCCAAGGGACTAGCGGGGGCTACAATGAGCAGTTCTTC. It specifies CASSQGTSGGYNEQFF.

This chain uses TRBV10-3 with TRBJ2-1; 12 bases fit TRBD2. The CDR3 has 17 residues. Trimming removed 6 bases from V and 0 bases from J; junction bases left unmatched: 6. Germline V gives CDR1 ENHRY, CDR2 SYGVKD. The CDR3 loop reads CAISRTSGINSYNEQFF. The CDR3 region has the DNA TGTGCCATCAGCCGGACTAGCGGGATTAACTCCTACAATGAGCAGTTCTTC.

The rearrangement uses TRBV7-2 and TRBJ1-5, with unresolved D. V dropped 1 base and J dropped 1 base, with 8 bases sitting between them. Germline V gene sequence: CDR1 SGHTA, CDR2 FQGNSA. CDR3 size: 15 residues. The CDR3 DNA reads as TGTGCCAGCAGCTTAGGAGGGATCAGCAATCAGCCCCAGCATTTT. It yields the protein CASSLGGISNQPQHF.

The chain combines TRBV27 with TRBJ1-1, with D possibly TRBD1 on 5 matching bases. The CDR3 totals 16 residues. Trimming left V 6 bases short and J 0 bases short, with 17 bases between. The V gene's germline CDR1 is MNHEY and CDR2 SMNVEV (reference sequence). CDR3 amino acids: CASSLRQNPMNTEAFF. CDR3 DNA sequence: TGTGCCAGCAGCCTCCGACAGAACCCAATGAACACTGAAGCTTTCTTT.

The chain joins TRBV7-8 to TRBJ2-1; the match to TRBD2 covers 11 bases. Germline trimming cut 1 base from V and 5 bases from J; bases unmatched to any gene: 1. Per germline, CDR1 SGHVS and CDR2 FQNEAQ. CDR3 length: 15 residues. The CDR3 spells CASSLEGLADNEQFF. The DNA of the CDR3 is TGTGCCAGCAGCTTAGAGGGACTAGCGGACAATGAGCAGTTCTTC.

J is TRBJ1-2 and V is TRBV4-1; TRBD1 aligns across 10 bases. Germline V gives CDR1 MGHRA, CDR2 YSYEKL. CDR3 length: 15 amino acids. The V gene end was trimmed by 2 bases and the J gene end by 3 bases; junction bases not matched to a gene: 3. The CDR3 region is CASSQPGQGYYGYTF. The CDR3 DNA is TGCGCCAGCAGCCAACCGGGACAGGGGTACTATGGCTACACCTTC.

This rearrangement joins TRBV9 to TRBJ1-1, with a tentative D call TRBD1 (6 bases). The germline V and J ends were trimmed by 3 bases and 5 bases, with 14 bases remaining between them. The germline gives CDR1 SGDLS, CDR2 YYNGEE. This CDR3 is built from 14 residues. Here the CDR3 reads CASSEGDRPTEAFF. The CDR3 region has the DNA TGTGCCAGCAGCGAAGGAGACAGGCCGACTGAAGCTTTCTTT. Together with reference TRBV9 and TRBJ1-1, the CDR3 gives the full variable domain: DSGVTQTPKHLITATGQRVTLRCSPRSGDLSVYWYQQSLDQGLQFLIQYYNGEERAKGNILERFSAQQFPDLHSELNLSSLELGDSALYFCASSEGDRPTEAFFGQGTRLTVV.

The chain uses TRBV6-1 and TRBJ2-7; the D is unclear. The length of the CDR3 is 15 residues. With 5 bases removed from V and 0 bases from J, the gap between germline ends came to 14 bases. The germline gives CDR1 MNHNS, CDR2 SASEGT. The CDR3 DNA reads TGTGCCAGCAGTCCGGCCCAAGCCAGCTCCTACGAGCAGTACTTC. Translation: CASSPAQASSYEQYF.

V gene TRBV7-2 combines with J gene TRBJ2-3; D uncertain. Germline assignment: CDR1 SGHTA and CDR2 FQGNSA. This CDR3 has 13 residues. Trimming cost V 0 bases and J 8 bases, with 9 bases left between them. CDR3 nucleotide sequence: TGTGCCAGCAGCTTAGCGTCTAGGGTTACGCAGTATTTT. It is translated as CASSLASRVTQYF.

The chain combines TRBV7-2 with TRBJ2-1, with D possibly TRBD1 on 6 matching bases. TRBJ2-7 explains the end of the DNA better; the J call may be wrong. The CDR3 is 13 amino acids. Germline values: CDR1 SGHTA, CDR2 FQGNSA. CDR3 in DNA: TGTGCCAGCAGCTTGTCCCCAGGGGATGAGCAGTACTTC. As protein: CASSLSPGDEQYF.

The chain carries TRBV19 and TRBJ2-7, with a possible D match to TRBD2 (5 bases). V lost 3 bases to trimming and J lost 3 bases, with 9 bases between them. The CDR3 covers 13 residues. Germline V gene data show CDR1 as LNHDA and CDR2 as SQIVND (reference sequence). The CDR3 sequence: CASSMRTHYEQYF. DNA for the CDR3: TGTGCCAGTAGTATGCGGACTCACTACGAGCAGTACTTC.

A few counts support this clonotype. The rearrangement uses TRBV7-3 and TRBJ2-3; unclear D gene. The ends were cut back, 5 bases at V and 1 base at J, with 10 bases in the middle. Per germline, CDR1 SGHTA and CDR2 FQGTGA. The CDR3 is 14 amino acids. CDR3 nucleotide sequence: TGTGCCAGCAGCCCCCGTTTGGGCACAGATACGCAGTATTTT. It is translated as CASSPRLGTDTQYF. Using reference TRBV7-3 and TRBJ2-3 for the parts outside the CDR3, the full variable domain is GAGVSQTPSNKVTEKGKYVELRCDPISGHTALYWYRQSLGQGPEFLIYFQGTGAADDSGLPNDRFFAVRPEGSVSTLKIQRTERGDSAVYLCASSPRLGTDTQYFGPGTRLTVL.

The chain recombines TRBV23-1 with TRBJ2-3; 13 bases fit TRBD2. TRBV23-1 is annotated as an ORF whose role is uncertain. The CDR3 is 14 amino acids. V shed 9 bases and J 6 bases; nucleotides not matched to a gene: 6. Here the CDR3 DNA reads TGCGCCAGAAACGGGACTAGCGGGGACGATACGCAGTATTTT. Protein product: CARNGTSGDDTQYF.

CDR3 sequence: CASSAPEAGELFF. The CDR3 DNA follows: TGTGCCAGCAGCGCTCCGGAGGCCGGGGAGCTGTTTTTT. The chain joins TRBV5-4 to TRBJ2-2, with TRBD2 as a possible D gene (5 bases). V was pared by 4 bases and J by 6 bases, with 10 bases between. This CDR3 has 13 amino acids. Per the germline V gene, CDR1 is SGHNT and CDR2 is YYREEE (reference sequence).

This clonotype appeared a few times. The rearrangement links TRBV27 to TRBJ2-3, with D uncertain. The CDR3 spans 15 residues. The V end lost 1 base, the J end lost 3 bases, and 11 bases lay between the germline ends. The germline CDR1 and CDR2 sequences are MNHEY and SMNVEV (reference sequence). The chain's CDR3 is CASSLYSDRTDTQYF. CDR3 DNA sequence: TGTGCCAGCAGTTTATATTCCGATCGTACAGATACGCAGTATTTT.

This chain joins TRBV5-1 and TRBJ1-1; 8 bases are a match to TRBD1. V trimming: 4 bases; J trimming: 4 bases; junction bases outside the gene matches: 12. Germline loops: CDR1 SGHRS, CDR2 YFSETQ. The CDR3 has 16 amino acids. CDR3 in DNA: TGCGCCAGCAGCAGCAGACAGGGGACGAGAATCACTGAAGCTTTCTTT. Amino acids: CASSSRQGTRITEAFF.

CDR3 bases: TGTGCCAGCAGTCCCCCGGGGGGCGGTTCAGATACGCAGTATTTT. Its translation: CASSPPGGGSDTQYF. The rearrangement uses TRBV6-1 and TRBJ2-3, with TRBD2 as a possible D gene (7 bases). The germline V gene encodes CDR1 MNHNS and CDR2 SASEGT. V was cut by 5 bases and J by 4 bases, with 16 bases left in between. CDR3 length equals 15 residues.

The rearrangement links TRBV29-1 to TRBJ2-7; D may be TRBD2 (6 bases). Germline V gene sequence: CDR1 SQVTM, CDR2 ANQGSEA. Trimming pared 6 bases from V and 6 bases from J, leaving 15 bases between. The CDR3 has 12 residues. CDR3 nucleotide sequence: TGCAGCGTGCGGGAAATCGGGGTCGAGCAGTACTTC. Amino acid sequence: CSVREIGVEQYF.

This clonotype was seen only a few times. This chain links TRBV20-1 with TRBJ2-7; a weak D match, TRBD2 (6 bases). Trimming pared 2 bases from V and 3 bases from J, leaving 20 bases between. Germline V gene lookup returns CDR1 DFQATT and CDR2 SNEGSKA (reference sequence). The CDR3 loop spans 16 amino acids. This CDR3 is CSARSVSGGGFYEQYF. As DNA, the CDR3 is TGCAGTGCTAGATCAGTTAGCGGAGGTGGATTCTACGAGCAGTACTTC.

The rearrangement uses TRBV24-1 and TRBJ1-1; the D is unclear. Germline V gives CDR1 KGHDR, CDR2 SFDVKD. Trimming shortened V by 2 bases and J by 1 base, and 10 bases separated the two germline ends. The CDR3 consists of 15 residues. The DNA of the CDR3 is TGTGCCACCAGTGATTCCCGGGCCACGAACACTGAAGCTTTCTTT. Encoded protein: CATSDSRATNTEAFF.

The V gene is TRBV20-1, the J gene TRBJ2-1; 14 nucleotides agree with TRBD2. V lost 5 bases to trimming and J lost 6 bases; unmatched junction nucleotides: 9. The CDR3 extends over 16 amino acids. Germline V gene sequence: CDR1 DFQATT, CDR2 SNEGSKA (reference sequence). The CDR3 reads CSAPAGTSGSINEQFF. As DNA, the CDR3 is TGCAGTGCTCCGGCGGGGACTAGCGGGAGTATCAATGAGCAGTTCTTC.

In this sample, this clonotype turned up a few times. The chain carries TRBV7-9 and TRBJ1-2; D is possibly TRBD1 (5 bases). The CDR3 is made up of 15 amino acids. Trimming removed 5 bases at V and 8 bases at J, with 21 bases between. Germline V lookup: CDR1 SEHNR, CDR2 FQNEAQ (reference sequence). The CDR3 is CASSQNLGSGVGYTF. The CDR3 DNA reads TGTGCCAGCAGCCAGAACTTGGGTTCGGGGGTAGGCTACACCTTC.

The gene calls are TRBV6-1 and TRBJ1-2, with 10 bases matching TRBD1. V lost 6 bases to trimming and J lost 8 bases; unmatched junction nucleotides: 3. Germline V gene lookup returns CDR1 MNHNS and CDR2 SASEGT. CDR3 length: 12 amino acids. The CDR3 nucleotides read TGTGCCAGCAGCAGGGACAGGGGCGGCTACACCTTC. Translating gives CASSRDRGGYTF.

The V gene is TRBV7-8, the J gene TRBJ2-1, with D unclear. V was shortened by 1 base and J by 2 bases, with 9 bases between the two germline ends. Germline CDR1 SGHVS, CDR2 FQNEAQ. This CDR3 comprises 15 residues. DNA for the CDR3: TGTGCCAGCAGCTTAGTCGGCAGTCCCTACAATGAGCAGTTCTTC. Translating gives CASSLVGSPYNEQFF.

This CDR3 is CASQKGPYNEQFF. The CDR3 DNA reads TGCGCCAGCCAAAAGGGACCTTACAATGAGCAGTTCTTC. This chain connects TRBV10-1 to TRBJ2-1; perhaps D is TRBD1 or TRBD2 (5 bases each). Germline V gene sequence: CDR1 WNHNN, CDR2 SYGVQD (reference sequence). Trimming left V 8 bases short and J 4 bases short, with 12 bases between. The CDR3 runs to 13 residues.